The clone carrying this T cell receptor (beta chain) appeared a single time. Germline V gives CDR1 MNHEY, CDR2 SMNVEV (reference sequence). J lost 4 bases, V lost 5 bases, and 4 bases had no gene match. The CDR3 is made up of 15 amino acids. This sample is drawn from a study of blood T cell repertoires in COVID-19. Study information: Sites across the United States, Italy and Spain contributed samples from acute and convalescent COVID-19.

Profiling relied on immunoSEQ multiplex PCR, and the TCRdb table lists in-frame clones only, not all of them. The sample lists about 210,000 clones; around 85% were seen once. The source material was peripheral blood. The chain carries TRBV27 and TRBJ2-7; 14 nucleotides match TRBD2. The sequence derives from a man aged 40-55 years with acute or convalescent COVID-19. The CDR3, as DNA: TGTGCCAGCAGTCCTGGGACTAGCGGGAGTTACGAGCAGTACTTC. As protein: CASSPGTSGSYEQYF.